This TCR beta chain is from a study of spatial heterogeneity in lung cancer. In the study overall: The donors comprised some 70 untreated early-stage non-small cell lung cancer patients.

A unique molecular identifier was carried by every single TCR cDNA molecule. Using its own MiXCR run on the 5' RACE reads, TCRdb lists one record per CDR3 protein. The sample holds roughly 120,000 distinct CDR3 sequences; roughly 10% are singletons and the top ten take less than 25%. Time point meaning: blood at routine non-recurrence follow-up after resection. This clonotype was counted a few times. The CDR3 consists of 14 residues. Trimming shortened V by 1 base and J by 1 base, and 5 bases separated the two germline ends. Germline V lookup: CDR1 KGHSH, CDR2 LQKENI. The starting material was PBMCs, obtained at follow-up. This sequence joins TRBV18 and TRBJ1-5; tentatively, D is TRBD1 (5 bases). The source is a female donor with early-stage non-small cell lung cancer. The CDR3 sequence is CASSPRQSNQPQHF. DNA of the CDR3: TGTGCCAGCTCACCACGACAGAGCAATCAGCCCCAGCATTTT.